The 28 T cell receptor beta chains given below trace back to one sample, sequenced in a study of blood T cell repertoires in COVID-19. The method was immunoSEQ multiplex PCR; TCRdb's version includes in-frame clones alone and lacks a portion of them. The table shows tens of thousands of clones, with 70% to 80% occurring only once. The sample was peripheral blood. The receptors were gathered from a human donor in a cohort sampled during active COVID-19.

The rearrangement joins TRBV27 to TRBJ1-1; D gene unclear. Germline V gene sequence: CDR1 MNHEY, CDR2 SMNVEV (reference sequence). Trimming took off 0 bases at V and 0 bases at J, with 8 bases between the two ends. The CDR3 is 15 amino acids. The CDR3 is CASSLSETVNTEAFF. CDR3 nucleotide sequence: TGTGCCAGCAGTTTATCGGAGACCGTGAACACTGAAGCTTTCTTT.

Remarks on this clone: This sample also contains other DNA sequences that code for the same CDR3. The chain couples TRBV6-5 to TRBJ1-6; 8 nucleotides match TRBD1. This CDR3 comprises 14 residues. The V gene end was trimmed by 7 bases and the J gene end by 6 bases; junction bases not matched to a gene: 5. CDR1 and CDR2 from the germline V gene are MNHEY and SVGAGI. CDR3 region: CASIRDRGNSPLHF. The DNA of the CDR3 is TGTGCCAGCATTAGAGACAGGGGTAATTCACCCCTCCACTTT.

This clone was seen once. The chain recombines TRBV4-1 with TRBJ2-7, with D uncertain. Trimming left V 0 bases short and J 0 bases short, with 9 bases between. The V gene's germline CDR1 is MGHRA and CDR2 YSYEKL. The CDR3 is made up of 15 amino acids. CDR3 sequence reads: CASSQDLLSSYEQYF. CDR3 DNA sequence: TGCGCCAGCAGCCAAGATCTACTGAGCTCCTACGAGCAGTACTTC.

DNA of the CDR3: TGTGCCAGCAGGGTTACAGGGGAGGCGGAAAAACTGTTTTTT. It encodes CASRVTGEAEKLFF. The chain is built from TRBV14 and TRBJ1-4, with 7 bases aligning to TRBD1. Germline V gene lookup returns CDR1 SGHDN and CDR2 FVKESK. V lost 6 bases and J lost 8; bases outside the gene matches: 9. CDR3 length: 14 residues.

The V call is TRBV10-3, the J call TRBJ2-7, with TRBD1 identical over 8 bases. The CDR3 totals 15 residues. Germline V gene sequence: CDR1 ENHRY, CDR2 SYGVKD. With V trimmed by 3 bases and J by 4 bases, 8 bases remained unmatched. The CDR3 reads CAISETGGSGYEQYF. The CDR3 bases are TGTGCCATCAGTGAAACAGGGGGGTCAGGGTACGAGCAGTACTTC.

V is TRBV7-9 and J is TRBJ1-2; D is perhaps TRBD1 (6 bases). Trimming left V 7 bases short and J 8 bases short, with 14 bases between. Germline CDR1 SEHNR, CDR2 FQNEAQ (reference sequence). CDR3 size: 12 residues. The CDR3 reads CASTFNREGYTF. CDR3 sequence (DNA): TGTGCCAGCACCTTTAACAGGGAAGGCTACACCTTC.

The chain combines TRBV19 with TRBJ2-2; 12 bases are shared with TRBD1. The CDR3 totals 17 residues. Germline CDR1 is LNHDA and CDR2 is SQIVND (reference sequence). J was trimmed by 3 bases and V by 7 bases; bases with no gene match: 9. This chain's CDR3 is CASTLWDRGPDTGELFF. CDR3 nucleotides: TGTGCCAGTACTCTCTGGGACAGGGGGCCGGACACCGGGGAGCTGTTTTTT.

This CDR3 reads CASSQRGQGLAKSEETQYF. The DNA of the CDR3 is TGTGCCAGCAGCCAACGCGGACAGGGACTAGCGAAGTCGGAAGAGACCCAGTACTTC. This rearrangement joins TRBV3-1 (or the pseudogene TRBV3-2) to TRBJ2-5; 10 bases fit TRBD2. The CDR3 totals 19 residues. V was pared by 2 bases and J by 3 bases, with 15 bases of the junction left unmatched. Germline CDR1 reads LGHDT; CDR2 reads YNNKEL (reference sequence).

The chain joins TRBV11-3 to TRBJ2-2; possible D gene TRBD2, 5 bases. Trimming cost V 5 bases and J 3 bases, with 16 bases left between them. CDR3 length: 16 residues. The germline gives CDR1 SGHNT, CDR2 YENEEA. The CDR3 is CASSRRIASHTGELFF. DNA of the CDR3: TGTGCCAGCAGCCGCAGGATAGCGAGCCACACCGGGGAGCTGTTTTTT. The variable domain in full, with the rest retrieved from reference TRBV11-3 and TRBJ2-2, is EAGVVQSPRYKIIEKKQPVAFWCNPISGHNTLYWYLQNLGQGPELLIRYENEEAVDDSQLPKDRFSAERLKGVDSTLKIQPAELGDSAVYLCASSRRIASHTGELFFGEGSRLTVL.

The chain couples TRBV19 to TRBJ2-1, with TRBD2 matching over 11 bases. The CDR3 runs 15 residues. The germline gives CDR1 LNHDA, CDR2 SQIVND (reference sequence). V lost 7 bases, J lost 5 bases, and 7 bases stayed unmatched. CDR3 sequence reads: CASTPGLAGNNEQFF. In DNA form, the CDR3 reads TGTGCCAGTACCCCCGGACTAGCGGGCAACAATGAGCAGTTCTTC.

As DNA, the CDR3 is TGTGCCAGCAGTTTATCTCTCAGCGGGAGACCTTCCTACAATGAGCAGTTCTTC. Protein sequence: CASSLSLSGRPSYNEQFF. This chain links TRBV28 with TRBJ2-1; TRBD2 matches at 8 bases. With 1 base clipped from V and 1 base from J, the junction kept 9 bases outside the gene matches. Per the germline V gene, CDR1 is MDHEN and CDR2 is SYDVKM. The CDR3 is 18 residues long.

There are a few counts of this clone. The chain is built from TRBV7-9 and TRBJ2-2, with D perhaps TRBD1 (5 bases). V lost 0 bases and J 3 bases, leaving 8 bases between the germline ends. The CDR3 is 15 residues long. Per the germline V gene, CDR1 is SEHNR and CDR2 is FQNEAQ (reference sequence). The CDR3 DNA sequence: TGTGCCAGCAGCTTAGCGGGGCCAGACACCGGGGAGCTGTTTTTT. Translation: CASSLAGPDTGELFF.

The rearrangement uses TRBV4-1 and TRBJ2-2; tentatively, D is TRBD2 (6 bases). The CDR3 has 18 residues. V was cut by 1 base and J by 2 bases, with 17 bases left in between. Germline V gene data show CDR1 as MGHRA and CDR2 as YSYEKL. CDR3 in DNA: TGCGCCAGCAGCCAAGGGGGCGGGAAGACTCCTAACACCGGGGAGCTGTTTTTT. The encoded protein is CASSQGGGKTPNTGELFF.

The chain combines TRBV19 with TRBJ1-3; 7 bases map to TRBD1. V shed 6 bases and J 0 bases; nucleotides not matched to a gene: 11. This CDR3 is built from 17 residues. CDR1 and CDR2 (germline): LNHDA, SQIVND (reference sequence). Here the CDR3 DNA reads TGTGCCAGTAGCAGACAAACCGGACAGGTCTCTGGAAACACCATATATTTT. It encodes CASSRQTGQVSGNTIYF.

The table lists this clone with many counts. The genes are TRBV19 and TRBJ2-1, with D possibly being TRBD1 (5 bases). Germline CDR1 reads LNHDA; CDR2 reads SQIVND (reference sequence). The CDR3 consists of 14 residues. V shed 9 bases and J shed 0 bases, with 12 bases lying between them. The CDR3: CASVPGASYNEQFF. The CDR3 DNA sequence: TGTGCCAGCGTGCCTGGGGCCTCCTACAATGAGCAGTTCTTC.

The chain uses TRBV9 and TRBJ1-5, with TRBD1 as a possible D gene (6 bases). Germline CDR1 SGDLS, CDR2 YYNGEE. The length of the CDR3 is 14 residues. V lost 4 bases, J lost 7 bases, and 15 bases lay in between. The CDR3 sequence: CASSQGTIGQPQHF. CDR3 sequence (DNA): TGTGCCAGCAGCCAGGGGACGATCGGACAGCCCCAGCATTTT. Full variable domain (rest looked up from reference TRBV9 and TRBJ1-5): DSGVTQTPKHLITATGQRVTLRCSPRSGDLSVYWYQQSLDQGLQFLIQYYNGEERAKGNILERFSAQQFPDLHSELNLSSLELGDSALYFCASSQGTIGQPQHFGDGTRLSIL.

The CDR3 spells CASSVGHRRYNEQFF. For the CDR3, the DNA is TGTGCCAGCAGCGTGGGCCATCGCCGGTACAATGAGCAGTTCTTC. V and J are TRBV9 and TRBJ2-1; no definite D call. This CDR3 comprises 15 residues. V lost 2 bases and J 4 bases, leaving 13 bases between the germline ends. Germline V gene data show CDR1 as SGDLS and CDR2 as YYNGEE.

The CDR3 loop is CASSIIGTQNSNQPQHF. Here the CDR3 DNA reads TGTGCCAGTAGTATAATAGGGACACAAAATAGCAATCAGCCCCAGCATTTT. The rearrangement joins TRBV19 to TRBJ1-5; TRBD1 might be the D (6 bases). Trimming took off 2 bases at V and 0 bases at J, with 14 bases between the two ends. Germline lookup yields CDR1 LNHDA and CDR2 SQIVND (reference sequence). The CDR3 runs 17 residues.

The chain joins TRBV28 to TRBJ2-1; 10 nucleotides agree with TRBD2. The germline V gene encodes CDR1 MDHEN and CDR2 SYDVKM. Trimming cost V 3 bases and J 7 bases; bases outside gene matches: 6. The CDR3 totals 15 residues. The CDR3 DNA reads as TGTGCCAGCAGTTTTACTAGCGGGGACATAAATGAGCAGTTCTTC. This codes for CASSFTSGDINEQFF.

The CDR3 region is CASSPRNFRGGSPYEQYF. CDR3 nucleotides: TGTGCCAGCAGTCCCCGGAACTTTCGGGGCGGGAGTCCCTACGAGCAGTACTTC. The chain recombines TRBV6-6 with TRBJ2-7; 7 bases are shared with TRBD2. V lost 5 bases, J lost 2 bases, and 18 bases stayed unmatched. There are 18 residues in the CDR3. Germline values: CDR1 MNHNY, CDR2 SVGAGI (reference sequence).

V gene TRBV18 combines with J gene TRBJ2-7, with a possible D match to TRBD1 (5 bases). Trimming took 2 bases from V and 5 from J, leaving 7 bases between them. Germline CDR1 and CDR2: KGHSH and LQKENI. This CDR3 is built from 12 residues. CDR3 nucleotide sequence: TGTGCCAGCTCACCAGCAGGGAACGAGCAGTACTTC. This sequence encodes CASSPAGNEQYF.

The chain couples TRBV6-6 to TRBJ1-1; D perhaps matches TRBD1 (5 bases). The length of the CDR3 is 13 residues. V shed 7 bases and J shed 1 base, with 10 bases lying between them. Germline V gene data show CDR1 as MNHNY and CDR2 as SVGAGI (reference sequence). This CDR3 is CASTTGQNTEAFF. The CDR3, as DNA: TGTGCCAGCACCACCGGACAGAACACTGAAGCTTTCTTT.

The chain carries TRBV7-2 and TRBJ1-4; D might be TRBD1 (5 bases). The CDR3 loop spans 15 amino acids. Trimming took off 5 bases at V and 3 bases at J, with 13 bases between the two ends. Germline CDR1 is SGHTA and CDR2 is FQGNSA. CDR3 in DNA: TGTGCCAGCAGCCCGGGGGAGGTCCCTAATGAAAAACTGTTTTTT. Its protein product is CASSPGEVPNEKLFF.

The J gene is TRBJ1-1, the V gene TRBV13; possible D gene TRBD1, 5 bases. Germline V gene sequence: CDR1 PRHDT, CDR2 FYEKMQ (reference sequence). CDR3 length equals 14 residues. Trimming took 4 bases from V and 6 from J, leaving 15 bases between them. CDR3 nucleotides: TGTGCCAGCAGCTGGGGGGTAGGGGAGGCTGAAGCTTTCTTT. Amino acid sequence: CASSWGVGEAEAFF.

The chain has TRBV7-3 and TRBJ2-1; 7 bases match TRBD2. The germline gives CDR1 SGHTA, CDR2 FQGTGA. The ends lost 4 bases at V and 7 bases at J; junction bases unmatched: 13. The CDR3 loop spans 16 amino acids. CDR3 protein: CASSSGGGPMGNEQFF. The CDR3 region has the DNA TGTGCCAGCAGCTCGGGCGGGGGACCTATGGGTAATGAGCAGTTCTTC. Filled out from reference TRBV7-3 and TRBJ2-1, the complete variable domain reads GAGVSQTPSNKVTEKGKYVELRCDPISGHTALYWYRQSLGQGPEFLIYFQGTGAADDSGLPNDRFFAVRPEGSVSTLKIQRTERGDSAVYLCASSSGGGPMGNEQFFGPGTRLTVL.

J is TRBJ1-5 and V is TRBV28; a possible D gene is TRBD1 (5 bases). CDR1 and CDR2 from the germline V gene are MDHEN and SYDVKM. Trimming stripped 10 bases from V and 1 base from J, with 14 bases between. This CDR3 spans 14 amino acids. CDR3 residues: CATQRGGSNQPQHF. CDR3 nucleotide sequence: TGTGCCACCCAAAGGGGAGGAAGCAATCAGCCCCAGCATTTT. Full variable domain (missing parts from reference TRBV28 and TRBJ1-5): DVKVTQSSRYLVKRTGEKVFLECVQDMDHENMFWYRQDPGLGLRLIYFSYDVKMKEKGDIPEGYSVSREKKERFSLILESASTNQTSMYLCATQRGGSNQPQHFGDGTRLSIL.

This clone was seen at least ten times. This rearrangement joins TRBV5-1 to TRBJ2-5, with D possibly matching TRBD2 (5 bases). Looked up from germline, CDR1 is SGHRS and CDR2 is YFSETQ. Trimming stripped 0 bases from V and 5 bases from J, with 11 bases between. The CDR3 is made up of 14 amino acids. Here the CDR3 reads CASSLVLRVETQYF. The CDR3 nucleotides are TGCGCCAGCAGCTTGGTCTTGAGGGTTGAGACCCAGTACTTC.

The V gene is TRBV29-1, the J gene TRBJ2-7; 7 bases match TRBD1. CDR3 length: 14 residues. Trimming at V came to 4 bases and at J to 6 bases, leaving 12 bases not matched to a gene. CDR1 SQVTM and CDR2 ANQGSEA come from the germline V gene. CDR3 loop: CSVASPGGIGEQYF. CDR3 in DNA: TGCAGCGTTGCTTCCCCAGGGGGTATCGGCGAGCAGTACTTC.